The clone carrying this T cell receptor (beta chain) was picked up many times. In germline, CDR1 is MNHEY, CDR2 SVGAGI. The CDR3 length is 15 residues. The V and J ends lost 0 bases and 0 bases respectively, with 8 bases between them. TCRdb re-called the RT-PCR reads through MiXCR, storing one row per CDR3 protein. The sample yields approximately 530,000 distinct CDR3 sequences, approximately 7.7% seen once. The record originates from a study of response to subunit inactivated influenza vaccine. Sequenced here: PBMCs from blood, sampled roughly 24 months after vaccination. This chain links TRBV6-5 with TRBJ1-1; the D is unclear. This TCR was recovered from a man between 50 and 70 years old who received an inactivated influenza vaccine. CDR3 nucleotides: TGTGCCAGCAGTTACTCGACCAGAATGAACACTGAAGCTTTCTTT. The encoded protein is CASSYSTRMNTEAFF.